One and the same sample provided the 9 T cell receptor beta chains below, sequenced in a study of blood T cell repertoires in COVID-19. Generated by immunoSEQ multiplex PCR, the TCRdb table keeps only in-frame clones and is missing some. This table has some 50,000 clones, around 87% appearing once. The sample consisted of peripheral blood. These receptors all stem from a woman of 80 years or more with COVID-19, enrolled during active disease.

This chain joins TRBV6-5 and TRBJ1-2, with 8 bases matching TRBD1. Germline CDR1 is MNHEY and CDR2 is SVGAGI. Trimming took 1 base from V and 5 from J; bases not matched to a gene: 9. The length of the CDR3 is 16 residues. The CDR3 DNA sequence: TGTGCCAGCAGTTACTATTTGACAGGGGAAGGGTATGGCTACACCTTC. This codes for CASSYYLTGEGYGYTF.

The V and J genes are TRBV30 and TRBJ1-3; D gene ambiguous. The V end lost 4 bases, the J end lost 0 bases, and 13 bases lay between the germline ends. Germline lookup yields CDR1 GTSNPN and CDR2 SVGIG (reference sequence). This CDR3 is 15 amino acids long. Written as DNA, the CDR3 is TGTGCCTGGAAGGAACTGAGGAGCTCTGGAAACACCATATATTTT. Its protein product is CAWKELRSSGNTIYF.

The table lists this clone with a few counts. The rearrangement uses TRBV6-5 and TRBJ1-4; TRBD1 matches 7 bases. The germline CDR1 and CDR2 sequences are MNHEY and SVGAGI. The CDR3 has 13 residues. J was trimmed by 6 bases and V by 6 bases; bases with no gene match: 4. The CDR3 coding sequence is TGTGCCAGCAGACGGGGACAGCATGAAAAACTGTTTTTT. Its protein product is CASRRGQHEKLFF.

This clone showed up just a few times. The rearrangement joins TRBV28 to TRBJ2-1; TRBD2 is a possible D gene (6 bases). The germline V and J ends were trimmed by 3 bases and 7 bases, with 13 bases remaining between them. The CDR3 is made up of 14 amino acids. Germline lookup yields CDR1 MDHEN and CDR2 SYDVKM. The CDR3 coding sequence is TGTGCCAGCAGTTTTCGGAAGGGGAGGAATGAGCAGTTCTTC. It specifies CASSFRKGRNEQFF.

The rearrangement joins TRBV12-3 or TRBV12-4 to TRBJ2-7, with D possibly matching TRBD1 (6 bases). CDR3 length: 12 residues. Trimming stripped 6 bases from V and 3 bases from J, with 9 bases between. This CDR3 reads CASSRDNYEQYF. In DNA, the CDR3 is TGTGCCAGCAGCCGGGACAACTACGAGCAGTACTTC.

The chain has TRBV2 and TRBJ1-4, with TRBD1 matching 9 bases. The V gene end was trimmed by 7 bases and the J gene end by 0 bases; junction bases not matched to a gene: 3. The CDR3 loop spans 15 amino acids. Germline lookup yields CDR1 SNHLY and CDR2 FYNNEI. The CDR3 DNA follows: TGTGCCAGCACCTGGACAGGGGCAACTAATGAAAAACTGTTTTTT. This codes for CASTWTGATNEKLFF.

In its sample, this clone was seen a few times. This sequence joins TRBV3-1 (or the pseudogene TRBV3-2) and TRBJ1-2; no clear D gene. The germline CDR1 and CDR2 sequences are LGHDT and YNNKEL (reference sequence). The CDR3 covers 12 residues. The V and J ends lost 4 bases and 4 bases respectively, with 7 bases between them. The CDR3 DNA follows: TGTGCCAGCAGCCGGTTCGGCTATGGCTACACCTTC. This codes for CASSRFGYGYTF.

CDR3 sequence reads: CASSYSLAGGPQTQYF. DNA of the CDR3: TGTGCCAGCAGTTACTCGCTAGCGGGAGGGCCCCAGACCCAGTACTTC. The chain couples TRBV6-5 to TRBJ2-5, with 12 bases lining up with TRBD2. Losses at the gene ends were 0 bases for V and 6 bases for J; bases not matched to a gene: 5. Germline CDR1 is MNHEY and CDR2 is SVGAGI. This CDR3 comprises 16 residues.

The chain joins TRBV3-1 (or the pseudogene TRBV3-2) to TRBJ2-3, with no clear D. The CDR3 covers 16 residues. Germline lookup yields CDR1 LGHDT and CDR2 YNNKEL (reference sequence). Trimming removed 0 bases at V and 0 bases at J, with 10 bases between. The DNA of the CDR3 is TGTGCCAGCAGCCAAGAGGCCGTCCTTAGCACAGATACGCAGTATTTT. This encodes CASSQEAVLSTDTQYF.